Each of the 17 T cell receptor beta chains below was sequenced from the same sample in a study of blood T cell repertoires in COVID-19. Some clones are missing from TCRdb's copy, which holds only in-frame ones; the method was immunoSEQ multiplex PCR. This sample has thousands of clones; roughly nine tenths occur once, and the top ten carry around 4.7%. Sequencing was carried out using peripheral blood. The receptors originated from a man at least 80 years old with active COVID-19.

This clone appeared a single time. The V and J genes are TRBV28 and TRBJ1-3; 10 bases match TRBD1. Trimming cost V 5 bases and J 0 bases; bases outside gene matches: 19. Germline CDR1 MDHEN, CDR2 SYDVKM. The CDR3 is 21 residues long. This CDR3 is CASSAVLGTGEAFSSGNTIYF. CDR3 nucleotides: TGTGCCAGCAGTGCCGTTCTTGGGACAGGGGAGGCCTTTAGCTCTGGAAACACCATATATTTT.

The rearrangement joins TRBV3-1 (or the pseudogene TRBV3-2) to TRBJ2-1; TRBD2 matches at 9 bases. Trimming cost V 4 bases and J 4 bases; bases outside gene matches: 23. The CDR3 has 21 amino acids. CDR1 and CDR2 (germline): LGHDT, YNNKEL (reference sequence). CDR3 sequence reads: CASSPAGGTREPGRWYNEQFF. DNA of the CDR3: TGTGCCAGCAGCCCGGCGGGGGGGACCCGGGAGCCCGGGAGATGGTACAATGAGCAGTTCTTC.

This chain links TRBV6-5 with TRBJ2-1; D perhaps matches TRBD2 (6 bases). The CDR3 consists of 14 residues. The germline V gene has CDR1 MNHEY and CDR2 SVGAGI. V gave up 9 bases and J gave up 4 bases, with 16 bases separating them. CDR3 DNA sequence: TGTGCCAGTCGACCTACCGGGAGATACAATGAGCAGTTCTTC. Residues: CASRPTGRYNEQFF.

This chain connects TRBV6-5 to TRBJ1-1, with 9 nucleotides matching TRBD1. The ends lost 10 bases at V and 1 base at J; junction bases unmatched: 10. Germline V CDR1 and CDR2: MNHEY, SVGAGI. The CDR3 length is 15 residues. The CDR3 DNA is TGTGCCACGCGGCGGACGGGACAGGGGAACACTGAAGCTTTCTTT. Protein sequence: CATRRTGQGNTEAFF.

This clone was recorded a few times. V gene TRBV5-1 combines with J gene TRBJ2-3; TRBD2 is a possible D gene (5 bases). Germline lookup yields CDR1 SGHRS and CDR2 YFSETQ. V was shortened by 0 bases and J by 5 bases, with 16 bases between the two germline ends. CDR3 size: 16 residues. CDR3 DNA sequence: TGCGCCAGCAGCTTGGACGCTTGGGGTGAGGGAGATACGCAGTATTTT. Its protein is CASSLDAWGEGDTQYF. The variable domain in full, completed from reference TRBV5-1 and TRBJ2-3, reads KAGVTQTPRYLIKTRGQQVTLSCSPISGHRSVSWYQQTPGQGLQFLFEYFSETQRNKGNFPGRFSGRQFSNSRSEMNVSTLELGDSALYLCASSLDAWGEGDTQYFGPGTRLTVL.

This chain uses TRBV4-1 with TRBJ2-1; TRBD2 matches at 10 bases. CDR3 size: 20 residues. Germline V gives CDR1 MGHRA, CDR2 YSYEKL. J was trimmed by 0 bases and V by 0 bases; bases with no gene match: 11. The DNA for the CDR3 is TGCGCCAGCAGCCAAGATCATCCGACTAGCGGGCAGAGCTCCTACAATGAGCAGTTCTTC. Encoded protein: CASSQDHPTSGQSSYNEQFF.

The CDR3 DNA reads TGTGCCTGGACCCCAGGGAATGAAAAACTGTTTTTT. Translating gives CAWTPGNEKLFF. This chain uses TRBV30 with TRBJ1-4, with D possibly TRBD1 on 5 matching bases. Germline values: CDR1 GTSNPN, CDR2 SVGIG (reference sequence). The CDR3 is 12 residues long. Between the trimmed V and J ends, which lost 4 bases and 5 bases, there was a span of 8 bases. Using reference TRBV30 and TRBJ1-4 for the parts outside the CDR3, the full variable domain is SQTIHQWPATLVQPVGSPLSLECTVEGTSNPNLYWYRQAAGRGLQLLFYSVGIGQISSEVPQNLSASRPQDRQFILSSKKLLLSDSGFYLCAWTPGNEKLFFGSGTQLSVL.

DNA for the CDR3: TGTGCCAGCAGCCCTCTCGGGACACTTGGCGAGCAGTACTTC. Residues: CASSPLGTLGEQYF. V gene TRBV3-1 (or the pseudogene TRBV3-2) combines with J gene TRBJ2-7, with D perhaps TRBD1 (6 bases). V shed 4 bases and J shed 6 bases, with 16 bases lying between them. The germline V gene has CDR1 LGHDT and CDR2 YNNKEL (reference sequence). The CDR3 covers 14 residues.

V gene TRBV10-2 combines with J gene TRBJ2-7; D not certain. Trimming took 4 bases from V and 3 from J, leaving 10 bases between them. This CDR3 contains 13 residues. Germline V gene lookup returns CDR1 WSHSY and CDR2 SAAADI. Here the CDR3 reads CASSATQYYEQYF. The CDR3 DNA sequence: TGCGCCAGCAGTGCCACCCAGTACTACGAGCAGTACTTC.

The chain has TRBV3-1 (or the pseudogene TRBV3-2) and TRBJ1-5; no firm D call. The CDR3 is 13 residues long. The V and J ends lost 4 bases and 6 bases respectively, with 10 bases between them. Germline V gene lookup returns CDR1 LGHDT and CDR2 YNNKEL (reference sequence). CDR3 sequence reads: CASSPFAGQPQHF. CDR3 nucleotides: TGTGCCAGCAGCCCCTTTGCCGGTCAGCCCCAGCATTTT.

CDR3 sequence: CASSLRANYGYTF. The DNA for the CDR3 is TGTGCCAGCAGCTTGCGGGCTAACTATGGCTACACCTTC. The chain couples TRBV5-6 to TRBJ1-2, with D unclear. V was cut by 1 base and J by 0 bases, with 4 bases left in between. Per germline, CDR1 SGHDT and CDR2 YYEEEE. CDR3 length: 13 amino acids. Combining the CDR3 with reference TRBV5-6 and TRBJ1-2 gives the whole variable domain DAGVTQSPTHLIKTRGQQVTLRCSPKSGHDTVSWYQQALGQGPQFIFQYYEEEERQRGNFPDRFSGHQFPNYSSELNVNALLLGDSALYLCASSLRANYGYTFGSGTRLTVV.

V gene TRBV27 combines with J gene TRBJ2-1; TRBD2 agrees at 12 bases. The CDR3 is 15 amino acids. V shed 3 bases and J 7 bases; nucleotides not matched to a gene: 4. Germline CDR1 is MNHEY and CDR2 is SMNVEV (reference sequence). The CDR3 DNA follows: TGTGCCAGCAGTTTGTGGCTAGCGGGAGGGAATGAGCAGTTCTTC. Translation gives CASSLWLAGGNEQFF.

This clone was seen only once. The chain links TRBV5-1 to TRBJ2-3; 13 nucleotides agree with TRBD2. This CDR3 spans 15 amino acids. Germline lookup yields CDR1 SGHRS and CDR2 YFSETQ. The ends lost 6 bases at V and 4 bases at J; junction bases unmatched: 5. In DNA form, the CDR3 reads TGCGCCAGCACCAGACTAGCGGGAGGTTCAGATACGCAGTATTTT. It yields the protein CASTRLAGGSDTQYF.

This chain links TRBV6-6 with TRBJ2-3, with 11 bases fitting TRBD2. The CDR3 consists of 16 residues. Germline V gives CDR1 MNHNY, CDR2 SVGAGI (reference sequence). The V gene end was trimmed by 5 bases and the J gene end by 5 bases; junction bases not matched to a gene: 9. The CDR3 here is CASSRPLAGAGDTQYF. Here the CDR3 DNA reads TGTGCCAGCAGTCGACCACTAGCGGGAGCTGGAGATACGCAGTATTTT.

Here the CDR3 reads CASTQTAGTYEQYF. In DNA form, the CDR3 reads TGTGCCAGCACCCAGACAGCGGGAACGTACGAGCAGTACTTC. The gene calls are TRBV6-6 and TRBJ2-7, with 7 bases that match TRBD2. V lost 7 bases to trimming and J lost 4 bases; unmatched junction nucleotides: 10. The CDR3 spans 14 residues. Germline values: CDR1 MNHNY, CDR2 SVGAGI (reference sequence).

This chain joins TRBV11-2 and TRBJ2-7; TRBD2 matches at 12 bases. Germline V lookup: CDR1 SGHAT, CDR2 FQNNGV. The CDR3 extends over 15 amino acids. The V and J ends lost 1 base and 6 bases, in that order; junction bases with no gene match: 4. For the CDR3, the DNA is TGTGCCAGCAGCTTAGGGACTAGCGGGATAGGCGAGCAGTACTTC. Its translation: CASSLGTSGIGEQYF.

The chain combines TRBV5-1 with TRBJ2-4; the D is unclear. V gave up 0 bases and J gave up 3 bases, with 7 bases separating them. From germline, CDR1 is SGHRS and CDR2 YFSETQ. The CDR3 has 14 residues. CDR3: CASSLDIYKNIQYF. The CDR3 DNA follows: TGCGCCAGCAGCTTGGACATTTACAAAAACATTCAGTACTTC.